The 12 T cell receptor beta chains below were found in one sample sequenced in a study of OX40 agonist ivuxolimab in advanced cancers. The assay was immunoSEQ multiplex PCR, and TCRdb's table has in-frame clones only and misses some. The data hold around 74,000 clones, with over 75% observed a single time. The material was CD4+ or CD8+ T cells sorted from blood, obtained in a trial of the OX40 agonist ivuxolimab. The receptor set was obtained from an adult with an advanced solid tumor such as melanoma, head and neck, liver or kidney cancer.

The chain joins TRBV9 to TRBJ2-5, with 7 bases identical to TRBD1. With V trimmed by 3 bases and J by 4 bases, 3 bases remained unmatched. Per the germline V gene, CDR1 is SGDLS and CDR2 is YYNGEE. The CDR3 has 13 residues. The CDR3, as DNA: TGTGCCAGCAGCGCAACAGGGGCAGAGACCCAGTACTTC. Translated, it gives CASSATGAETQYF.

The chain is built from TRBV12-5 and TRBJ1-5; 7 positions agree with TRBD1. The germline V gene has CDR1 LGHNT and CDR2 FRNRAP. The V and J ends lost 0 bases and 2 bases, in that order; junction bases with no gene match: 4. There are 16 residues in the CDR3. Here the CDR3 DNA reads TGTGCTAGTGGTTTGGTAAACACAGGGGGCAATCAGCCCCAGCATTTT. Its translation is CASGLVNTGGNQPQHF. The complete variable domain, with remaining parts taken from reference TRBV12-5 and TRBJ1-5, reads DARVTQTPRHKVTEMGQEVTMRCQPILGHNTVFWYRQTMMQGLELLAYFRNRAPLDDSGMPKDRFSAEMPDATLATLKIQPSEPRDSAVYFCASGLVNTGGNQPQHFGDGTRLSIL.

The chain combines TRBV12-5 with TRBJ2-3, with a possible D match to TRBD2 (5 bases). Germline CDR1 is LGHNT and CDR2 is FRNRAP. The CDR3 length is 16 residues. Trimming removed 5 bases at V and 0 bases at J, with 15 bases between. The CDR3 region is CASGQRGRTSTDTQYF. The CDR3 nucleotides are TGTGCTAGTGGTCAGCGAGGGCGAACTAGCACAGATACGCAGTATTTT.

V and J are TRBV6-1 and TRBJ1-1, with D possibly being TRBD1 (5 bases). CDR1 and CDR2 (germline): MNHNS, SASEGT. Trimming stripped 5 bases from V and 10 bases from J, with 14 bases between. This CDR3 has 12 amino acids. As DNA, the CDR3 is TGTGCCAGCAGTCCGGGACTCCTAGGAGCTTTCTTT. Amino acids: CASSPGLLGAFF.

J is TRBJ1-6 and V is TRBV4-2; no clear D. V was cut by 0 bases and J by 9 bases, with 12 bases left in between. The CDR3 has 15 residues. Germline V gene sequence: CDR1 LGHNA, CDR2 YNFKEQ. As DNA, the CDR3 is TGTGCCAGCAGCCAAGATGAGGGATGGAGTTCACCCCTCCACTTT. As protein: CASSQDEGWSSPLHF.

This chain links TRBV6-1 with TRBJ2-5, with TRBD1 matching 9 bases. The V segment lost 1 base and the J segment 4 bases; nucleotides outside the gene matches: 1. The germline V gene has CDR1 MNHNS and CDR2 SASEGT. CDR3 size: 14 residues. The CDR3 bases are TGTGCCAGCAGTGAAGGACAGGGGGGAGAGACCCAGTACTTC. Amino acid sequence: CASSEGQGGETQYF.

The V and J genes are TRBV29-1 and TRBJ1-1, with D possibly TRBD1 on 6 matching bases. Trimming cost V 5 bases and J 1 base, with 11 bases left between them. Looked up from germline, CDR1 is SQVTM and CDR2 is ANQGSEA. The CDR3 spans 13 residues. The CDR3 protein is CSVSSTGNTEAFF. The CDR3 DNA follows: TGCAGCGTTTCTTCGACAGGGAACACTGAAGCTTTCTTT.

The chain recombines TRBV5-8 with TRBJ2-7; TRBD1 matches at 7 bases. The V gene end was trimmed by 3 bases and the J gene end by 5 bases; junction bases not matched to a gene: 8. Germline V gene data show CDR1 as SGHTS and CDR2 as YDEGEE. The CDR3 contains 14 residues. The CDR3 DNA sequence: TGTGCCAGCAGCTGGGACAGACCCCAGGACGAGCAGTACTTC. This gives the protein CASSWDRPQDEQYF.

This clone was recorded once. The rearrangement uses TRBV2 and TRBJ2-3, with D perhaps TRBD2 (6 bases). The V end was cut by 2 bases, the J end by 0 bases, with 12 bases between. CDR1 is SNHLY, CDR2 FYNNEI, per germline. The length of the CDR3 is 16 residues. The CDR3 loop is CASSESLALSTDTQYF. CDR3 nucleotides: TGTGCCAGCAGTGAAAGCCTAGCGCTGAGCACAGATACGCAGTATTTT.

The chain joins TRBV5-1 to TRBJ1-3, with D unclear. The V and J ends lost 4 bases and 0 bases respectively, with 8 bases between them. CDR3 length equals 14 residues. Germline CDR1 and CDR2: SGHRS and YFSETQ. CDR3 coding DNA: TGCGCCAGCAGCGCCTCGGACTCTGGAAACACCATATATTTT. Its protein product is CASSASDSGNTIYF.

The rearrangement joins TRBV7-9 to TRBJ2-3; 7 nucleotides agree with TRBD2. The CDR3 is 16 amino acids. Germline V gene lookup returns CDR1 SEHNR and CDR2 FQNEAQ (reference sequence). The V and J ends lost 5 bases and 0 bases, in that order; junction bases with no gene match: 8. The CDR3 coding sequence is TGTGCCAGCAGCCCAAATAGCGGGCCTAGCACAGATACGCAGTATTTT. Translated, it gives CASSPNSGPSTDTQYF.

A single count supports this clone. In DNA form, the CDR3 reads TGTGCCAGCAGTTTGGGACAGGGGGGAAACACCATATATTTT. This codes for CASSLGQGGNTIYF. The chain carries TRBV28 and TRBJ1-3; 10 nucleotides agree with TRBD1. The CDR3 has 14 residues. Trimming cost V 3 bases and J 4 bases; bases outside gene matches: 0. Germline V gene lookup returns CDR1 MDHEN and CDR2 SYDVKM.